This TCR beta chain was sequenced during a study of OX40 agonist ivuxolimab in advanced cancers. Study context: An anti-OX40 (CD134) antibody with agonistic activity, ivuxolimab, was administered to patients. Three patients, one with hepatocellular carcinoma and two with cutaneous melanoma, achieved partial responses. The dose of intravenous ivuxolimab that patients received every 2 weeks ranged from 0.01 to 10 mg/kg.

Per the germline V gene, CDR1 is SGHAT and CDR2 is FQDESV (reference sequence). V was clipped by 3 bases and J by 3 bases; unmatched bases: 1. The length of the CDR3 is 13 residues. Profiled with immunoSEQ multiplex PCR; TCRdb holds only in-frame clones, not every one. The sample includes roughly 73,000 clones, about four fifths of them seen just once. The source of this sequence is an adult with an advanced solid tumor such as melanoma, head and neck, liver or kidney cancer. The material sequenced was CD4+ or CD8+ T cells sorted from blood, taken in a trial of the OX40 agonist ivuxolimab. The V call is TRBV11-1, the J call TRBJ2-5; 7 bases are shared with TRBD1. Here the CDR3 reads CASSFTGEETQYF. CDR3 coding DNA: TGTGCCAGCAGCTTTACAGGGGAAGAGACCCAGTACTTC.